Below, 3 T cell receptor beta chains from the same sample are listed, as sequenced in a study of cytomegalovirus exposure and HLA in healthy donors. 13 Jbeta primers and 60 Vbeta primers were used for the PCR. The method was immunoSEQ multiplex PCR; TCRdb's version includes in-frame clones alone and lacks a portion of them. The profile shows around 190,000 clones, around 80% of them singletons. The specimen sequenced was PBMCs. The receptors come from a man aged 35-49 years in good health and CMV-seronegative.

The CDR3 loop is CASSIGQDGRVNEQFF. The CDR3, as DNA: TGTGCCAGCAGCATAGGACAGGATGGCAGGGTCAATGAGCAGTTCTTC. This rearrangement joins TRBV5-4 to TRBJ2-1; 7 positions agree with TRBD1. CDR3 length: 16 residues. Germline CDR1 SGHNT, CDR2 YYREEE (reference sequence). The V gene end was trimmed by 4 bases and the J gene end by 6 bases; junction bases not matched to a gene: 13.

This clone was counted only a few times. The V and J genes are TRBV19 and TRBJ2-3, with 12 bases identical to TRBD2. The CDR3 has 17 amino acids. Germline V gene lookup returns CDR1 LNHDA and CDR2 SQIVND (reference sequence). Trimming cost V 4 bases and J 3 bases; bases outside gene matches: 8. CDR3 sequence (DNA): TGTGCCAGTAGTACCGACGATCTAGCGGGAGGGACAGATACGCAGTATTTT. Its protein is CASSTDDLAGGTDTQYF.

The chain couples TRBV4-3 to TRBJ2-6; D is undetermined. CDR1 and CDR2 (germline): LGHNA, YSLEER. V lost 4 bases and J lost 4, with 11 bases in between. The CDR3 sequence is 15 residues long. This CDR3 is CASSPVAEGANVLTF. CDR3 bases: TGCGCCAGCAGCCCCGTAGCCGAAGGGGCCAACGTCCTGACTTTC.